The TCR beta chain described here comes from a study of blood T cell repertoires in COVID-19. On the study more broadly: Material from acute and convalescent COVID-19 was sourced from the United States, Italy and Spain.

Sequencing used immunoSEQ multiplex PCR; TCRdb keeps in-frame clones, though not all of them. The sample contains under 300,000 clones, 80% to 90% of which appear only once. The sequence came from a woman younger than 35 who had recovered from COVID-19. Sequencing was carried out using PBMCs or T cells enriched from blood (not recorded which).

CDR3 amino acids: CASSGRPGQVSGANVLTF. CDR3 nucleotide sequence: TGTGCCAGCAGTGGACGACCAGGACAGGTCTCTGGGGCCAACGTCCTGACTTTC. The genes are TRBV2 and TRBJ2-6; 7 positions match TRBD1. CDR3 length: 18 amino acids. Germline V gene data show CDR1 as SNHLY and CDR2 as FYNNEI. The V and J ends lost 4 bases and 0 bases, in that order; junction bases with no gene match: 9.